A selection of T cell receptor beta chains follows, all from one sample in a study of blood T cells in healthy people across ages. TCRdb passed the 5' RACE reads through MiXCR, listing each CDR3 protein once. The table has around 1.5 million distinct CDR3 sequences, 42% seen once; the top ten hold approximately 7.9%. The specimen sequenced was blood. The source of these receptors is a woman aged 18-29 years in good health. CDR3s include the opening cysteine and the closing phenylalanine or tryptophan. The D gene is left open where the match is weak. Clone size is stated in some rows and not others, as once, few, many or a class when expanded.

>-|TRBJ1-2|TRBV6-5|-
CASSYPGSFNGYTF
TGTGCCAGCAGTTACCCGGGGAGCTTTAATGGCTACACCTTC
>few|TRBJ2-7|TRBV6-5|-
CASSYSSGRANSYEQYF
TGTGCCAGCAGTTACTCGAGCGGCAGGGCCAACTCCTACGAGCAGTACTTC
>few|TRBJ2-5|TRBV7-9|-
CASSSLEQETQYF
TGTGCCAGCAGCTCCCTCGAGCAAGAGACCCAGTACTTC
>few|TRBJ2-1|TRBV7-6|-
CASSLGETDEQFF
TGTGCCAGCAGCTTAGGGGAGACCGATGAGCAGTTCTTC
>-|TRBJ2-3|TRBV7-9|-
CATKRADTQYF
TGTGCCACCAAACGAGCAGATACGCAGTATTTT
>-|TRBJ2-7|TRBV12-3/TRBV12-4|-
CTSSSLRGLDQYF
TGTACCAGCAGCTCCCTCAGGGGTTTGGACCAGTACTTC
>-|TRBJ1-2|TRBV10-3|TRBD1
CAISEPTDRNYGYTF
TGTGCCATCAGTGAGCCGACGGACAGGAACTATGGCTACACCTTC
>-|TRBJ1-5|TRBV27|-
CASNSGTHSPNQPQHF
TGTGCCAGCAACTCCGGGACACACAGTCCCAATCAGCCCCAGCATTTT
>-|TRBJ2-7|TRBV7-8|TRBD2
CASSLQLAGVANEQYF
TGTGCCAGCAGCTTACAACTAGCGGGAGTTGCCAATGAGCAGTACTTC
>many|TRBJ2-5|TRBV30|TRBD2
CAWGLDIQETQYF
TGTGCCTGGGGACTAGACATCCAAGAGACCCAGTACTTC
>many|TRBJ2-1|TRBV21-1|-
CARVPPHLSNNEQFF
TGTGCCAGGGTTCCCCCTCACCTCTCCAACAATGAGCAGTTCTTC
>few|TRBJ2-5|TRBV11-2|-
CASSLEAYRQETQYF
TGTGCCAGCAGCTTAGAAGCGTACCGCCAAGAGACCCAGTACTTC
>-|TRBJ2-5|TRBV27|-
CASSSLGTGETQYF
TGTGCCAGCAGTTCCCTTGGGACGGGGGAGACCCAGTACTTC
>-|TRBJ2-1|TRBV5-1|TRBD2
CASAGAGGPANEQFF
TGCGCCAGCGCGGGAGCGGGGGGCCCCGCGAATGAGCAGTTCTTC
>few|TRBJ2-5|TRBV6-5|TRBD2
CASSSSASGAKTQYF
TGTGCCAGCAGTTCCTCCGCTAGCGGGGCAAAGACCCAGTACTTC
>few|TRBJ2-1|TRBV7-9|TRBD2
CASSRLTSGEDNEQFF
TGTGCCAGCTCTCGACTGACTAGCGGGGAAGACAATGAGCAGTTCTTC
>-|TRBJ2-1|TRBV4-2|TRBD2
CASSSRVGGGAEQFF
TGTGCCAGCAGCTCCCGTGTGGGCGGGGGGGCTGAGCAGTTCTTC
>-|TRBJ1-1|TRBV20-1|TRBD1
CSAVGQVSPEAFF
TGCAGTGCCGTCGGACAGGTTAGCCCTGAAGCTTTCTTT
>few|TRBJ1-2|TRBV2|-
CARAGRTYYGYTF
TGTGCCAGAGCGGGGCGCACTTACTATGGCTACACCTTC
>-|TRBJ2-7|TRBV27|TRBD1
CASSPWGQGNEQYF
TGTGCCAGCAGTCCCTGGGGACAGGGGAACGAGCAGTACTTC
>-|TRBJ1-3|TRBV2|-
CASNLGRGNGNTIYF
TGTGCCAGCAATCTTGGCAGGGGTAATGGAAACACCATATATTTT
>-|TRBJ2-3|TRBV7-2|TRBD2
CAGSLAATSGKDTQYF
TGTGCCGGCAGCTTAGCGGCGACTAGCGGGAAAGATACGCAGTATTTT
>many|TRBJ1-2|TRBV2|-
CASSNYGYTF
TGTGCCAGCAGTAACTATGGCTACACCTTC
>-|TRBJ2-7|TRBV7-9|-
CASSLGRSPGEQYF
TGTGCCAGCAGCTTAGGACGAAGTCCAGGGGAGCAGTACTTC
>-|TRBJ2-1|TRBV30|TRBD2
CACPTERGREQFF
TGTGCCTGCCCCACCGAGCGGGGAAGAGAGCAGTTCTTC
>many|TRBJ1-2|TRBV29-1|TRBD1
CSVPDRDRASGYTF
TGCAGCGTTCCGGACCGGGACAGGGCTAGCGGCTACACCTTC
>-|TRBJ2-1|TRBV11-2|TRBD1
CASSRDGTGAGDEQFF
TGTGCCAGCAGCCGCGATGGGACAGGGGCTGGCGATGAGCAGTTCTTC
>few|TRBJ2-5|TRBV4-1|-
CATSPQLGVGETQYF
TGCGCCACCTCCCCCCAGCTAGGGGTAGGAGAGACCCAGTACTTC
>-|TRBJ2-6|TRBV11-2|TRBD2
CASNRTLLAGGQNSGANVLTF
TGTGCCAGCAACCGTACTCTACTAGCGGGGGGCCAAAACTCTGGGGCCAACGTCCTGACTTTC
>many|TRBJ2-1|TRBV5-1|TRBD2
CASSLGLAGASYNEQFF
TGCGCCAGCAGCCTAGGACTAGCGGGGGCTTCCTACAATGAGCAGTTCTTC
>-|TRBJ2-5|TRBV27|-
CASRGLGPGETQYF
TGTGCCAGCCGAGGTCTAGGTCCCGGGGAGACCCAGTACTTC
>few|TRBJ2-3|TRBV9|-
CASSVVDGGPDTQYF
TGTGCCAGCAGCGTAGTCGACGGGGGGCCAGATACGCAGTATTTT
>-|TRBJ2-7|TRBV29-1|TRBD1
CRSPPGQGYEQYF
TGCAGGTCGCCCCCGGGACAGGGCTACGAGCAGTACTTC
>few|TRBJ2-3|TRBV24-1|-
CATSDPGPDSEYTQYF
TGTGCCACCAGTGACCCGGGCCCTGATAGCGAGTATACGCAGTATTTT
>-|TRBJ1-2|TRBV9|TRBD1
CASSETGTGNLYGYTF
TGTGCCAGCAGCGAAACCGGGACAGGGAATCTCTATGGCTACACCTTC
>few|TRBJ1-4|TRBV12-3/TRBV12-4|-
CASSFGGTILFF
TGTGCCAGCAGTTTTGGGGGGACGATACTGTTTTTT
>-|TRBJ1-1|TRBV10-3|TRBD1
CAIRDRGPNTEAFF
TGTGCCATCAGGGACAGGGGGCCGAACACTGAAGCTTTCTTT
>-|TRBJ2-1|TRBV6-5|-
CASSYKGPSSYNEQFF
TGTGCCAGCAGTTACAAGGGGCCGAGCTCCTACAATGAGCAGTTCTTC
>-|TRBJ1-2|TRBV20-1|-
CSAVGDGVGTNYGYTF
TGCAGTGCTGTCGGAGACGGAGTAGGAACTAACTATGGCTACACCTTC
>few|TRBJ2-1|TRBV4-2|-
CASSQDKTGNSYNEQFF
TGTGCCAGCAGCCAAGATAAGACGGGTAACTCCTACAATGAGCAGTTCTTC
>few|TRBJ2-7|TRBV6-5|-
CASSSPGLLAGEQYF
TGTGCCAGCAGTTCGCCGGGACTCCTGGCTGGGGAGCAGTACTTC
>few|TRBJ2-5|TRBV12-3/TRBV12-4|-
CASRSPGARETQYF
TGTGCCAGCAGAAGCCCGGGGGCTCGGGAGACCCAGTACTTC
>-|TRBJ2-7|TRBV5-1|TRBD2
CASSIGDGLAGGPRGYEQYF
TGCGCCAGCAGCATTGGGGACGGACTAGCGGGAGGGCCAAGAGGCTACGAGCAGTACTTC
>-|TRBJ2-1|TRBV19|TRBD2
CASSIRPGTSGRFGNEQFF
TGTGCCAGTAGTATCAGGCCCGGGACTAGCGGGAGGTTTGGCAATGAGCAGTTCTTC